This T cell receptor (beta chain) was captured by sequencing in a study of cytomegalovirus exposure and HLA in healthy donors. Study-level results: The CMV antigen specificity of a few CMV-associated chains was confirmed through in vitro analysis. Most TCR sequences were uncommon, yet certain public TCRs appeared in many donors. The study listed roughly 160 cytomegalovirus-associated TCR beta chains.

Profiling relied on immunoSEQ multiplex PCR, and the TCRdb table lists in-frame clones only, not all of them. The profile shows about 330,000 clones, approximately 90% of them singletons. A note on this clone: Its target is unknown.

This CDR3 contains 19 residues. V dropped 8 bases and J dropped 5; count of bases not matched to a gene: 24. The material sequenced was PBMCs. The chain links TRBV6-7 to TRBJ2-5; 9 bases fit TRBD1. TRBV6-7 is marked as an open reading frame, function uncertain. This TCR derives from a woman aged 18-29 years in good health and CMV-seronegative. CDR3 sequence reads: CASSDYFPGQGNAAETQYF. In nucleotides, the CDR3 is TGTGCCAGCTCCGATTATTTCCCGGGACAGGGAAATGCAGCGGAGACCCAGTACTTC.